These T cell receptor beta chains were read from a single sample in a study of blood T cell repertoires in COVID-19. Clones were read by immunoSEQ multiplex PCR, and TCRdb kept only the in-frame ones, dropping some. This sample has 200,000 or so clones; roughly 79% occur once, and the top ten carry 6.9%. The sample was peripheral blood. These receptors were taken from a human donor with acute or convalescent COVID-19. The donor label of this sample is uncertain. CDR3s include the opening cysteine and the closing phenylalanine or tryptophan. The D gene is left open where the match is weak. Not all rows give a size; the values are once, few, many and, for expanded clones, a class.

D	J	V	size	CDR3	DNA
TRBD2	TRBJ2-2	TRBV24-1	.	CATSLTSGTGELFF	TGTGCCACCAGTTTGACTAGCGGTACCGGGGAGCTGTTTTTT
.	TRBJ1-1	TRBV18	.	CASSPLGEGTEAFF	TGTGCCAGCTCACCCCTGGGGGAGGGCACTGAAGCTTTCTTT
TRBD1	TRBJ1-2	TRBV5-1	.	CASGTEVTNYGYTF	TGCGCCAGCGGGACAGAGGTTACTAACTATGGCTACACCTTC
.	TRBJ2-2	TRBV5-1	.	CASRDTGTLNTGELFF	TGCGCCAGCAGGGACACCGGGACACTTAACACCGGGGAGCTGTTTTTT
.	TRBJ2-7	TRBV7-2	.	CASSSPPGGQASGEQYF	TGTGCCAGCAGCTCCCCCCCGGGCGGGCAGGCCTCGGGCGAGCAGTACTTC
TRBD1	TRBJ1-6	TRBV18	.	CASSPPGTASNSPLHF	TGTGCCAGCTCACCACCGGGGACAGCGAGTAATTCACCCCTCCACTTT
.	TRBJ1-5	TRBV27	.	CASSSRELYQPQHF	TGTGCCAGCAGTTCCCGGGAATTATATCAGCCCCAGCATTTT
TRBD2	TRBJ2-3	TRBV7-3	.	CASSLGGRRTDTQYF	TGTGCCAGCAGCTTAGGCGGGAGGCGCACAGATACGCAGTATTTT
TRBD1	TRBJ1-1	TRBV5-1	.	CASSPTGGKAFF	TGCGCCAGCAGCCCTACAGGGGGCAAGGCTTTCTTT
.	TRBJ1-4	TRBV20-1	.	CSASGGGNEKLFF	TGCAGTGCTAGTGGGGGCGGCAATGAAAAACTGTTTTTT
TRBD2	TRBJ2-5	TRBV3-1/TRBV3-2	.	CASSQGRTSGSLETQYF	TGTGCCAGCAGCCAAGGCCGCACTAGCGGGAGTCTAGAGACCCAGTACTTC
.	TRBJ2-2	TRBV28	.	CASSFLQVNGELFF	TGTGCCAGCAGTTTTCTCCAGGTCAACGGGGAGCTGTTTTTT
.	TRBJ2-7	TRBV6-5	.	CASGFSGPYEQYF	TGTGCCAGCGGGTTTAGCGGCCCCTACGAGCAGTACTTC
.	TRBJ1-3	TRBV19	.	CASSIAGLGNTIYF	TGTGCCAGTAGTATAGCTGGGCTTGGAAACACCATATATTTT
TRBD2	TRBJ2-2	TRBV27	.	CASSFPIAGANTGELFF	TGTGCCAGCAGTTTCCCAATAGCGGGAGCGAACACCGGGGAGCTGTTTTTT
TRBD1	TRBJ2-4	TRBV3-1/TRBV3-2	.	CASSPRDRVGNIQYF	TGTGCCAGCAGCCCCCGGGACAGGGTTGGAAACATTCAGTACTTC
.	TRBJ2-2	TRBV1	.	CTSSQVTSPGTGELFF	TGCACCAGCAGCCAAGTAACTAGCCCTGGAACCGGGGAGCTGTTTTTT
TRBD2	TRBJ2-1	TRBV24-1	once	CATSDPGTSGHNEQFF	TGTGCCACCAGTGATCCCGGGACTAGCGGTCACAATGAGCAGTTCTTC
.	TRBJ1-4	TRBV6-5	few	CASSPGKKLFF	TGTGCCAGCAGTCCGGGAAAAAAACTGTTTTTT
.	TRBJ1-6	TRBV6-6	.	CASSEGEGVYSPLHF	TGTGCCAGCAGCGAGGGGGAGGGCGTGTATTCACCCCTCCACTTT
TRBD2	TRBJ2-1	TRBV3-1/TRBV3-2	.	CASSQERTSGKINEQFF	TGTGCCAGCAGCCAAGAAAGAACTAGCGGGAAAATCAATGAGCAGTTCTTC
TRBD2	TRBJ2-1	TRBV7-2	few	CASTPNGRENNEQFF	TGTGCCAGCACCCCCAACGGGAGGGAGAACAATGAGCAGTTCTTC
TRBD2	TRBJ2-1	TRBV18	.	CASLLGTSGLNEQFF	TGTGCCAGTCTTCTGGGGACTAGCGGTCTAAATGAGCAGTTCTTC
.	TRBJ2-1	TRBV24-1	.	CATSDLRRSPSYNEQFF	TGTGCCACCAGTGATTTGAGGAGGAGTCCTTCCTACAATGAGCAGTTCTTC
TRBD2	TRBJ2-7	TRBV10-3	few	CAASGGSGYEQYF	TGTGCTGCTTCTGGCGGGAGCGGGTACGAGCAGTACTTC
TRBD1	TRBJ1-1	TRBV4-3	.	CASSPRGTGGEAFF	TGCGCCAGCAGCCCCCGCGGGACAGGGGGTGAAGCTTTCTTT
.	TRBJ1-2	TRBV30	.	CAWTLGGEGYTF	TGTGCCTGGACTTTAGGGGGTGAGGGCTACACCTTC
TRBD1	TRBJ1-2	TRBV18	.	CASSQGQGANNGYTF	TGTGCCAGCTCACAAGGACAGGGGGCAAATAATGGCTACACCTTC
.	TRBJ2-2	TRBV18	.	CASSPGTNTGELFF	TGTGCCAGCTCACCAGGCACGAACACCGGGGAGCTGTTTTTT
TRBD1	TRBJ1-5	TRBV7-8	.	CASSLRQGESSQPQHF	TGTGCCAGCAGCTTACGACAGGGGGAATCCAGTCAGCCCCAGCATTTT
.	TRBJ1-6	TRBV5-5	.	CASSSAVGRGNSPLHF	TGTGCCAGCAGCTCGGCCGTCGGCAGGGGAAACTCACCCCTCCACTTT
TRBD1	TRBJ1-1	TRBV9	.	CASSLTGGTEAFF	TGTGCCAGCAGCCTAACAGGGGGAACTGAAGCTTTCTTT
TRBD2	TRBJ2-1	TRBV10-3	many	CAISESGGNNEQFF	TGTGCCATCAGTGAGTCGGGAGGGAACAATGAGCAGTTCTTC
TRBD1	TRBJ2-7	TRBV10-2	.	CASSPDRSPYEQYF	TGCGCCAGCAGTCCGGACAGGTCCCCCTACGAGCAGTACTTC
TRBD2	TRBJ2-4	TRBV19	.	CASSMQSGSNIQYF	TGTGCCAGTAGTATGCAAAGCGGGAGTAACATTCAGTACTTC
TRBD2	TRBJ2-1	TRBV11-3	.	CASSLESAGGAYNEQFF	TGTGCCAGCAGCTTAGAATCGGCGGGAGGGGCTTACAATGAGCAGTTCTTC
TRBD2	TRBJ2-2	TRBV10-3	.	CAITETSGSGELFF	TGTGCCATCACTGAGACTAGCGGGAGTGGGGAGCTGTTTTTT
TRBD1	TRBJ2-7	TRBV20-1	.	CSAWDSYEQYF	TGCAGTGCTTGGGACAGCTACGAGCAGTACTTC
TRBD1	TRBJ2-4	TRBV2	.	CASSEWTGGNIQYF	TGTGCCAGCAGTGAGTGGACAGGGGGAAACATTCAGTACTTC
TRBD1	TRBJ1-2	TRBV6-6	.	CASSYRTGGEGYTF	TGTGCCAGCAGTTATAGGACAGGGGGCGAAGGCTACACCTTC
TRBD1	TRBJ2-5	TRBV10-3	.	CAISPRTGEETQYF	TGTGCCATCAGCCCCAGGACAGGGGAAGAGACCCAGTACTTC
.	TRBJ1-2	TRBV18	.	CASSPTQENYGYTF	TGTGCCAGCTCACCCACACAGGAGAACTATGGCTACACCTTC
.	TRBJ1-5	TRBV30	few	CAWSAGRNQPQHF	TGTGCCTGGAGTGCAGGGCGGAATCAGCCCCAGCATTTT
.	TRBJ2-2	TRBV28	.	CASSEGAEAGELFF	TGTGCCAGCAGTGAAGGCGCGGAGGCCGGGGAGCTGTTTTTT
TRBD2	TRBJ2-3	TRBV19	.	CASSFGLAGGRGLSTDTQYF	TGTGCCAGTAGTTTCGGACTAGCGGGAGGGAGGGGGCTAAGCACAGATACGCAGTATTTT
.	TRBJ2-1	TRBV18	once	CASSPPTITEQFF	TGTGCCAGCTCACCACCGACTATCACGGAGCAGTTCTTC
.	TRBJ2-1	TRBV6-1	few	CASSVSPSSPSYNEQFF	TGTGCCAGCAGTGTGAGCCCTTCTAGCCCATCCTACAATGAGCAGTTCTTC
TRBD1	TRBJ2-3	TRBV10-3	.	CAIRTGGTDTQYF	TGTGCCATCAGAACAGGGGGTACAGATACGCAGTATTTT
TRBD1	TRBJ1-4	TRBV28	.	CASSSGQGFGEKLFF	TGTGCCAGCAGTTCGGGACAGGGTTTCGGTGAAAAACTGTTTTTT
TRBD2	TRBJ2-7	TRBV7-2	.	CASSLLVGGPSYEQYF	TGTGCCAGCAGCTTACTTGTGGGAGGGCCCTCCTACGAGCAGTACTTC
TRBD1	TRBJ1-5	TRBV5-5	.	CASSKAGGDRGQPQHF	TGTGCCAGCAGCAAAGCGGGTGGGGACAGGGGCCAGCCCCAGCATTTT
.	TRBJ2-5	TRBV10-1	.	CASSGGTGSREETQYF	TGCGCCAGCAGTGGTGGTACCGGGTCCCGGGAAGAGACCCAGTACTTC
.	TRBJ2-1	TRBV7-2	.	CASSLGAYTSGQFF	TGTGCCAGCAGCTTAGGGGCGTATACGTCAGGGCAGTTCTTC
.	TRBJ2-1	TRBV5-8	few	CASSLTLGRGSYNEQFF	TGTGCCAGCAGCTTGACCCTGGGCAGGGGCTCCTACAATGAGCAGTTCTTC